This paragraph reports one T cell receptor (beta chain). The data are from a study of T cell clonotyping in hematopoietic cell transplantation. The method was immunoSEQ multiplex PCR; TCRdb's version includes in-frame clones alone and lacks a portion of them. The sample has tens of thousands of clones; 85% are singletons. Losses at the gene ends were 1 base for V and 7 bases for J; bases not matched to a gene: 6. Germline V gene data show CDR1 as SEHNR and CDR2 as FQNEAQ (reference sequence). The CDR3 consists of 15 residues. Sample time point: recipient sample about 28 days before transplant, after cytoreduction.

The sequences come from peripheral blood mononuclear cells, collected before stem cell transplant. The J gene is TRBJ1-2, the V gene TRBV7-9; the match to TRBD1 covers 10 bases. This receptor was identified in a man in his 60s with acute myeloid leukemia. Some clones in this sample may be carry-over from other donors' samples. Here the CDR3 DNA reads TGTGCCAGCAGCTTAGTAGGGACAGGGGATTTTGGCTACACCTTC. This sequence encodes CASSLVGTGDFGYTF.